These T cell receptor beta chains were read from a single sample in a study of control samples from healthy donors and cancer patients. This table comes from immunoSEQ multiplex PCR, and its TCRdb copy is limited to in-frame clones, with some not included. The sample consists of approximately 110,000 clones, about 89% of them appearing once. Sequences were obtained from blood. These receptors originate from a woman between 18 and 30 years old in good health. CDR3s include the opening cysteine and the closing phenylalanine or tryptophan. The D gene is left open where the match is weak. Only some rows state a clone size, as once, few, many or a class for expanded clones.

j_call clone_size v_call d_call cdr3_nt cdr3_aa
TRBJ2-3 NA TRBV7-2 NA TGTGCCAGCAGCTCAGGGGAGAGGAGACATTTTTTGGGTACGCAGTATTTT CASSSGERRHFLGTQYF
TRBJ2-7 NA TRBV10-3 NA TGTGCTTTTGGGCGCAGCTCCTACGAGCAGTACTTC CAFGRSSYEQYF
TRBJ2-2 NA TRBV5-5 NA TGTGCCAGCAGCACAGGAATCGGGGTTTACACCGGGGAGCTGTTTTTT CASSTGIGVYTGELFF
TRBJ2-1 NA TRBV18 TRBD1 TGTGCCAGCTCACTAGGGGGCGCCTACAATGAGCAGTTCTTC CASSLGGAYNEQFF
TRBJ2-1 NA TRBV9 TRBD2 TGTGCCAGCAGCGTAGGCCCCTTTTGGCGGGGGGGCTATGAGCAGTTCTTC CASSVGPFWRGGYEQFF
TRBJ2-3 NA TRBV19 TRBD1 TGTGCCAGTAGTACCTCTAGCCGGGACAGGGAGTATTTT CASSTSSRDREYF
TRBJ1-5 NA TRBV6-5 NA TGTGCCAGCAGTCCGGGACGCAATAGCAATCAGCCCCAGCATTTT CASSPGRNSNQPQHF
TRBJ1-2 NA TRBV11-2 TRBD1 TGTGCCAGCACCCGGGACAGGGCCTATGGCTACACCTTC CASTRDRAYGYTF
TRBJ2-1 NA TRBV20-1 NA TGCAGTGCTAGGCGGGAACTAAGGCAGTTCTTC CSARRELRQFF
TRBJ2-3 once TRBV4-3 TRBD2 TGCGCCAGCAGCCAAGATGGGGGACTAGCCACAGATACGCAGTATTTT CASSQDGGLATDTQYF
TRBJ2-7 NA TRBV7-2 TRBD1 TGTGCCAGCAGCCAAGGACAGGGAGACCCCTACGAGCAGTACTTC CASSQGQGDPYEQYF
TRBJ2-1 once TRBV7-2 NA TGTGCCAGCAGCCCCGTGGTGGCGGGAAGGGGTGAGCAGTTCTTC CASSPVVAGRGEQFF
TRBJ2-7 NA TRBV19 NA TGTGCCAGTAGCCCGACATTGTGGGGCGGGGTTACCTACGAGCAGTACTTC CASSPTLWGGVTYEQYF
TRBJ1-6 NA TRBV2 NA TGTGCCAGCAGAAGCCGGGACTATAATTCACCCCTCCACTTT CASRSRDYNSPLHF
TRBJ2-3 once TRBV5-6 TRBD1 TGTGCCAGCAGCTGGACAGGGGTTGAGGGCACAGATACGCAGTATTTT CASSWTGVEGTDTQYF
TRBJ2-5 NA TRBV5-6 NA TGTGCCAGCGGACCCGATCCCGACCAGACCCAGTACTTC CASGPDPDQTQYF
TRBJ2-3 NA TRBV11-2 TRBD2 TGTGCCAGCAGCTTAGGGGGGTCTAGCGGGAGGGATACGCAGTATTTT CASSLGGSSGRDTQYF
TRBJ1-3 NA TRBV5-4 NA TGTGCCAGCAGCCCAGGCGGTCGCTCTGGAAACACCATATATTTT CASSPGGRSGNTIYF
TRBJ2-7 NA TRBV7-2 NA TGTGCCAGCAGCTTTAATTACGCCTCCTACGAGCAGTACTTC CASSFNYASYEQYF
TRBJ1-1 NA TRBV5-6 NA TGTGCCAGCAGCCCTTACTGGAAAATGAACACTGAAGCTTTCTTT CASSPYWKMNTEAFF
TRBJ2-2 NA TRBV7-2 TRBD2 TGTGCCAGCAGCTTCAGCGGGGGGCATGGCGGGGAGCTGTTTTTT CASSFSGGHGGELFF
TRBJ2-7 NA TRBV7-7 NA TGTGCCAGCAGCTTTGGGGAATCCTACGAGCAGTACTTC CASSFGESYEQYF